This T cell receptor beta chain was sequenced for a study of cytomegalovirus exposure and HLA in healthy donors. Notes on this clone: Antigen specificity is unknown.

A multiplex PCR was run with 60 Vbeta primers and 13 Jbeta primers. Authors' methods: A follow-up analysis tallied about 80 million unique TCR beta chains, roughly 11 million shared. Assay used: immunoSEQ multiplex PCR; TCRdb lists only in-frame clones, some missing. For V, J and clone size, that table is used; D and trimming come from the DNA. The table includes around 110,000 clones, around 80% detected once. Findings and caveats of the study: Cytomegalovirus association was assigned to approximately 160 TCR beta chains. In a later analysis, TCR beta V- and J-gene trimming was associated with a missense DCLRE1C variant.

The receptor's source is a man aged 25-45 years in good health and CMV-seropositive. The sequenced material came from PBMCs.

The DNA of the CDR3 is TGCGCCAGCAGCGACCTGACAGGGATGCAGACTGAAGCTTTCTTT. Protein: CASSDLTGMQTEAFF. The chain uses TRBV5-1 and TRBJ1-1, with TRBD1 matching over 7 bases. V dropped 4 bases and J dropped 5; count of bases not matched to a gene: 11. The germline CDR1 and CDR2 sequences are SGHRS and YFSETQ. The CDR3 loop spans 15 amino acids.